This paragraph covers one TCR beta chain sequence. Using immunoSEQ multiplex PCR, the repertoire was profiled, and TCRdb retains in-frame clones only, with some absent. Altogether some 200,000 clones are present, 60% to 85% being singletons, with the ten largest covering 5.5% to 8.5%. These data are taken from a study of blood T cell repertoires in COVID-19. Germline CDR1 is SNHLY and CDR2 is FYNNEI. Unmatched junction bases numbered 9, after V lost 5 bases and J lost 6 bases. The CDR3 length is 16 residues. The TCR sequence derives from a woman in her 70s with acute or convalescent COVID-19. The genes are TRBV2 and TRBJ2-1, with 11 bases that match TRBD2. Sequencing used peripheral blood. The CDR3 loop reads CASSTTSGGLGNEQFF. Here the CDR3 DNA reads TGTGCCAGCAGTACTACTAGCGGGGGTCTTGGCAATGAGCAGTTCTTC.